This T cell receptor beta chain was sequenced during a study of monozygotic twins with inflammatory bowel disease. Findings and caveats of the study: Among IBD patients, fewer clonotypes were shared with others than among healthy twins, especially with disease activity.

This CDR3 region has 16 residues. Germline values: CDR1 MDHEN, CDR2 SYDVKM. TCRdb reworked the 5' RACE reads into one entry per CDR3 protein, no DNA. The repertoire shows 400,000 or so distinct CDR3 sequences; the top ten hold about 2.6%. Notes on this clonotype: The antigen is unknown.

The TCR was taken from a human donor with ulcerative colitis or Crohn's disease, or a healthy co-twin of an affected twin (not recorded which). Sequencing was carried out using blood. The J gene is TRBJ2-3, the V gene TRBV28; the TCRdb call, TRBD1, lacks DNA for checking. The CDR3 loop is CASSSPGTGATDTQYF.